The rows below give T cell receptor beta chains drawn from one sample of a study of vaccination and CD4 T cells after COVID-19. TCRdb called the PCR reads again in MiXCR, with one record for every CDR3 protein. This sample has about 12,000 distinct CDR3 sequences, with approximately 50% found just once. Antigens for these TCRs are unknown. The source material was cultured CD4+ T cells from blood, sampled after SARS-CoV-2 vaccination. Source of these receptors: a human donor with COVID-19. Each CDR3 is given with its conserved first and last residue. Each record gives: V gene, D gene, J gene, clone size, CDR3 protein, CDR3 DNA. The D gene is left open where the match is weak. The listing skips clone size in some rows; elsewhere it reads once, few, many or a size class.

V: TRBV6-1; D: -; J: TRBJ2-5; size: few; CDR3: CASSPLGGRQETQYF; DNA: TGTGCCAGCAGCCCCCTGGGGGGTAGGCAAGAGACCCAGTACTTC
V: TRBV7-2; D: -; J: TRBJ2-5; size: -; CDR3: CASSLWSLGETQYF; DNA: TGTGCCAGCAGCTTATGGTCCCTCGGAGAGACCCAGTACTTC
V: TRBV19; D: TRBD1; J: TRBJ1-2; size: -; CDR3: CASSGRTGEFSYTF; DNA: TGTGCCAGTAGTGGGCGAACAGGGGAATTTAGCTACACCTTC
V: TRBV6-1; D: TRBD2; J: TRBJ2-1; size: -; CDR3: CASGRGGEQFF; DNA: TGTGCCAGCGGACGCGGGGGTGAGCAGTTCTTC
V: TRBV5-4; D: -; J: TRBJ1-1; size: -; CDR3: CASSWRDGNTEAFF; DNA: TGTGCCAGCAGCTGGAGGGACGGAAACACTGAAGCTTTCTTT
V: TRBV10-3; D: -; J: TRBJ2-5; size: few; CDR3: CAISEKETQYF; DNA: TGTGCCATCAGTGAGAAAGAGACCCAGTACTTC
V: TRBV20-1; D: -; J: TRBJ2-7; size: -; CDR3: CSAPEGQGKGSYEQYF; DNA: TGCAGTGCCCCGGAGGGGCAGGGTAAGGGTTCCTACGAGCAGTACTTC
V: TRBV7-6; D: -; J: TRBJ2-5; size: few; CDR3: CASTPMAGNVETQYF; DNA: TGTGCCAGCACCCCAATGGCGGGAAACGTGGAGACCCAGTACTTC
V: TRBV6-1; D: -; J: TRBJ2-1; size: -; CDR3: CASSPTGGPPLYNEQFF; DNA: TGTGCCAGCAGTCCTACGGGGGGCCCTCCCTTATACAATGAGCAGTTCTTC
V: TRBV6-1; D: TRBD2; J: TRBJ2-5; size: -; CDR3: CASSLGEGPRETQYF; DNA: TGTGCCAGCAGCCTTGGGGAGGGGCCGAGGGAGACCCAGTACTTC
V: TRBV5-4; D: TRBD2; J: TRBJ2-3; size: -; CDR3: CASMAASGGPSTDTQYF; DNA: TGTGCCAGCATGGCGGCTAGCGGGGGGCCGAGCACAGATACGCAGTATTTT
V: TRBV29-1; D: TRBD1; J: TRBJ1-1; size: -; CDR3: CSVGRGLGTEAFF; DNA: TGCAGCGTGGGAAGGGGGCTAGGCACTGAAGCTTTCTTT
V: TRBV28; D: -; J: TRBJ1-5; size: few; CDR3: CASSPPPRVRSGQPQHF; DNA: TGTGCCAGCAGTCCTCCCCCGCGAGTGAGATCAGGCCAGCCCCAGCATTTT
V: TRBV7-2; D: -; J: TRBJ2-6; size: few; CDR3: CASSLGGASGANVLTF; DNA: TGTGCCAGCAGCTTGGGCGGGGCCTCTGGGGCCAACGTCCTGACTTTC
V: TRBV24-1; D: TRBD1; J: TRBJ2-5; size: few; CDR3: CATSDPTTGRQETQYF; DNA: TGTGCCACCAGTGACCCAACGACAGGGCGGCAAGAGACCCAGTACTTC
V: TRBV6-5; D: -; J: TRBJ1-2; size: few; CDR3: CASSYSRGSNYGYTF; DNA: TGTGCCAGCAGTTACTCGAGGGGGAGTAACTATGGCTACACCTTC
V: TRBV9; D: -; J: TRBJ2-5; size: -; CDR3: CASSVETSGWETQYF; DNA: TGTGCCAGCAGCGTAGAAACCTCGGGGTGGGAGACCCAGTACTTC
V: TRBV6-5; D: TRBD1; J: TRBJ1-2; size: -; CDR3: CASSYLPLGQLYGYTF; DNA: TGTGCCAGCAGTTACTTACCCTTGGGACAGCTCTATGGCTACACCTTC
V: TRBV20-1; D: TRBD2; J: TRBJ2-2; size: -; CDR3: CSAFLTGGATGELFF; DNA: TGCAGTGCCTTCCTAACGGGGGGGGCCACCGGGGAGCTGTTTTTT
V: TRBV15; D: -; J: TRBJ2-7; size: -; CDR3: CATSRDQDTYEQYF; DNA: TGTGCCACCAGCAGAGATCAAGACACTTACGAGCAGTACTTC
V: TRBV2; D: TRBD1; J: TRBJ1-5; size: -; CDR3: CASRGQGAGNQPQHF; DNA: TGTGCCAGCAGAGGACAGGGGGCAGGCAATCAGCCCCAGCATTTT
V: TRBV7-6; D: TRBD1; J: TRBJ1-2; size: few; CDR3: CASSSPGTGYYGYTF; DNA: TGTGCCAGCAGCTCCCCAGGGACAGGTTACTATGGCTACACCTTC
V: TRBV6-1; D: TRBD1; J: TRBJ1-1; size: -; CDR3: CASSNGQASEAFF; DNA: TGTGCCAGCAGCAACGGACAGGCCTCTGAAGCTTTCTTT
V: TRBV10-3; D: TRBD2; J: TRBJ2-3; size: few; CDR3: CASLRGVEDTQYF; DNA: TGTGCCAGCCTTCGGGGGGTCGAAGATACGCAGTATTTT
V: TRBV5-6; D: -; J: TRBJ2-3; size: -; CDR3: CASSSWTALRDTQYF; DNA: TGTGCCAGCAGCTCCTGGACTGCTTTAAGGGATACGCAGTATTTT
V: TRBV11-3; D: TRBD2; J: TRBJ2-3; size: -; CDR3: CASSFYGTSNLGTGADTQYF; DNA: TGTGCCAGCAGCTTCTACGGGACTAGCAACTTGGGTACTGGGGCAGATACGCAGTATTTT
V: TRBV19; D: TRBD1; J: TRBJ1-5; size: -; CDR3: CASRMDRGPGQPQHF; DNA: TGTGCCAGTAGGATGGACAGGGGGCCAGGGCAGCCCCAGCATTTT
V: TRBV6-5; D: -; J: TRBJ1-1; size: few; CDR3: CASSYREFGGLTEAFF; DNA: TGTGCCAGCAGTTACCGTGAGTTCGGGGGGCTCACTGAAGCTTTCTTT
V: TRBV27; D: -; J: TRBJ2-7; size: few; CDR3: CASSTTGTRYEQYF; DNA: TGTGCCAGCAGTACCACCGGGACAAGATATGAGCAGTACTTC
V: TRBV6-5; D: -; J: TRBJ2-5; size: few; CDR3: CASSYGGGGIETQYF; DNA: TGTGCCAGCAGTTACGGCGGGGGCGGTATAGAGACCCAGTACTTC
V: TRBV5-3; D: TRBD1; J: TRBJ2-7; size: -; CDR3: CASSSGTGGITSEYF; DNA: TGTGCCAGCAGCTCCGGGACAGGGGGGATCACCTCCGAGTACTTC
V: TRBV7-9; D: -; J: TRBJ1-1; size: -; CDR3: CASTPGLLNTEAFF; DNA: TGTGCCAGCACCCCGGGACTCCTGAACACTGAAGCTTTCTTT
V: TRBV19; D: TRBD1; J: TRBJ1-1; size: -; CDR3: CASSPGQLALTEAFF; DNA: TGTGCCAGTAGTCCGGGACAGCTAGCTCTCACTGAAGCTTTCTTT
V: TRBV7-2; D: -; J: TRBJ2-4; size: -; CDR3: CASSLVGGAKNIQYF; DNA: TGTGCCAGCAGCTTAGTGGGGGGTGCCAAAAACATTCAGTACTTC
V: TRBV7-9; D: -; J: TRBJ1-2; size: -; CDR3: CASSLEQGIASGYTF; DNA: TGTGCCAGCAGCTTAGAACAGGGAATAGCAAGTGGCTACACCTTC
V: TRBV27; D: -; J: TRBJ2-6; size: -; CDR3: CASSLSSQKVFSGANVLTF; DNA: TGTGCCAGCAGTTTATCGTCCCAGAAGGTATTTTCTGGGGCCAACGTCCTGACTTTC
V: TRBV28; D: -; J: TRBJ2-5; size: -; CDR3: CASSFDYQETQYF; DNA: TGTGCCAGCAGTTTCGACTACCAAGAGACCCAGTACTTC
V: TRBV20-1; D: TRBD2; J: TRBJ2-3; size: -; CDR3: CSAVTSGGADTQYF; DNA: TGCAGTGCAGTTACTAGCGGGGGGGCAGATACGCAGTATTTT
V: TRBV28; D: -; J: TRBJ1-5; size: -; CDR3: CASRLQGSLSNQPQHF; DNA: TGTGCCAGCAGATTACAGGGTTCTTTGAGCAATCAGCCCCAGCATTTT
V: TRBV7-9; D: -; J: TRBJ1-2; size: few; CDR3: CASSLDIYGYTF; DNA: TGTGCCAGCAGCTTAGACATCTATGGCTACACCTTC
V: TRBV20-1; D: -; J: TRBJ1-1; size: few; CDR3: CSAPGPAETEAFF; DNA: TGCAGTGCTCCTGGGCCGGCCGAGACTGAAGCTTTCTTT
V: TRBV11-3; D: -; J: TRBJ2-6; size: few; CDR3: CASSFGGDGANVLTF; DNA: TGTGCCAGCAGCTTTGGGGGCGATGGGGCCAACGTCCTGACTTTC
V: TRBV12-3/TRBV12-4; D: -; J: TRBJ1-1; size: -; CDR3: CASRPGHSNTEAFF; DNA: TGTGCCAGCAGACCGGGACACTCGAACACTGAAGCTTTCTTT
V: TRBV28; D: -; J: TRBJ1-3; size: once; CDR3: CASSSTGILSGNTIYF; DNA: TGTGCCAGCAGTTCAACAGGGATCTTATCTGGAAACACCATATATTTT
V: TRBV27; D: TRBD2; J: TRBJ2-7; size: -; CDR3: CASSQGAGVSYEQYF; DNA: TGTGCCAGCAGTCAGGGTGCGGGGGTCTCCTACGAGCAGTACTTC
V: TRBV10-1; D: -; J: TRBJ1-6; size: -; CDR3: CASSEGTHNSPLHF; DNA: TGCGCCAGCAGTGAAGGGACCCATAATTCACCCCTCCACTTT
V: TRBV7-8; D: -; J: TRBJ2-3; size: large; CDR3: CASSSLDTQYF; DNA: TGTGCCAGCAGTTCCCTGGATACGCAGTATTTT
V: TRBV30; D: -; J: TRBJ1-6; size: -; CDR3: CAWSVGTSNSPLHF; DNA: TGTGCCTGGAGTGTAGGGACTTCTAATTCACCCCTCCACTTT
V: TRBV7-9; D: TRBD1; J: TRBJ1-5; size: -; CDR3: CASSLGTGTGAGQPQHF; DNA: TGTGCCAGCAGCTTAGGGACCGGGACAGGGGCCGGTCAGCCCCAGCATTTT
V: TRBV28; D: -; J: TRBJ1-6; size: -; CDR3: CASSSGARNSPLHF; DNA: TGTGCCAGCAGTTCAGGGGCGCGTAATTCACCCCTCCACTTT